Each of the 27 T cell receptor beta chains below was sequenced from the same sample in a study of shared T cell receptors in the human thymus. The method was immunoSEQ multiplex PCR; TCRdb's version includes in-frame clones alone and lacks a portion of them. In the table there are 700,000 to 750,000 clones, 70% to 90% of which are singletons. Separately, the same data were catalogued under a study of human thymus T cells.

The sequenced sample was thymocytes. Receptors originate from a girl under two years old with a congenital heart defect.

The chain combines TRBV5-4 with TRBJ1-1; 8 bases are shared with TRBD1. The CDR3 loop spans 16 amino acids. Germline V lookup: CDR1 SGHNT, CDR2 YYREEE (reference sequence). The junction had 19 bases not matched to a gene; V was cut back by 5 bases and J by 10 bases. The CDR3, as DNA: TGTGCCAGCAGAATATTAGGACAGGGTCGACCCCTCGGAGCTTTCTTT. Its translation is CASRILGQGRPLGAFF.

This chain connects TRBV15 to TRBJ1-5; the D is unclear. The V end was cut by 4 bases, the J end by 1 base, with 8 bases between. Germline values: CDR1 LNHNV, CDR2 YYDKDF (reference sequence). The CDR3 extends over 14 amino acids. The CDR3 nucleotides read TGTGCCACCAGCAAACACACAAGCAATCAGCCCCAGCATTTT. It is translated as CATSKHTSNQPQHF.

The genes are TRBV27 and TRBJ1-4; D gene unclear. CDR1 is MNHEY, CDR2 SMNVEV, per germline (reference sequence). CDR3 length: 15 amino acids. V was shortened by 4 bases and J by 8 bases, with 17 bases between the two germline ends. This CDR3 is CASSSNLGGMEKLFF. The CDR3 DNA sequence: TGTGCCAGCAGTTCTAACCTGGGAGGGATGGAAAAACTGTTTTTT.

Concerning this clone: A read error may account for a junction end that differs from germline. This specimen includes other DNA sequences encoding the same CDR3. The gene calls are TRBV4-1 and TRBJ1-6; the match to TRBD1 covers 9 bases. This CDR3 is 16 amino acids long. CDR1 and CDR2 from the germline V gene are MGHRA and YSYEKL. The CDR3 bases are TGCGCCAGCAGCCTCCGCCCGGGACAGGGTAATTCCCCCCTCCACTTT. The encoded protein is CASSLRPGQGNSPLHF.

The chain joins TRBV5-6 to TRBJ2-5, with TRBD2 matching 9 bases. CDR3 length: 17 residues. J gave up 4 bases and V 4 bases, and 14 bases lay outside the gene matches. CDR1 and CDR2 (germline): SGHDT, YYEEEE. Here the CDR3 DNA reads TGTGCCAGCAGCGGGCCGATAGCGGGGGAGGCCGCAGAGACCCAGTACTTC. It is translated as CASSGPIAGEAAETQYF.

This chain's CDR3 is CASSQGQDRGGTDTQYF. The CDR3 coding sequence is TGCGCCAGCAGCCAGGGGCAGGACAGGGGGGGCACAGATACGCAGTATTTT. V usage is TRBV4-1 and J usage is TRBJ2-3; TRBD1 agrees at 10 bases. Germline CDR1 and CDR2: MGHRA and YSYEKL. V shed 3 bases and J 1 base; nucleotides not matched to a gene: 7. There are 17 residues in the CDR3.

The rearrangement uses TRBV9 and TRBJ2-7; a possible D gene is TRBD1 (5 bases). In germline, CDR1 is SGDLS, CDR2 YYNGEE. This CDR3 has 14 amino acids. V was trimmed by 2 bases and J by 5 bases, leaving 14 bases between them. CDR3 loop: CASSVDLRADEQYF. CDR3 coding DNA: TGTGCCAGCAGCGTCGATCTCAGGGCTGACGAGCAGTACTTC.

This clone was seen just once. The CDR3 region has the DNA TGCGCCAGCAGCCAAAAACGGAGGGATCAGCCCCAGCATTTT. Its translation: CASSQKRRDQPQHF. The genes are TRBV4-3 and TRBJ1-5, with unresolved D. The CDR3 has 14 amino acids. The germline V gene encodes CDR1 LGHNA and CDR2 YSLEER. V gave up 2 bases and J gave up 5 bases, with 10 bases separating them.

This CDR3 is CASGTGTGVGEQFF. The CDR3 DNA reads as TGTGCCAGCGGTACCGGGACAGGGGTCGGTGAGCAGTTCTTC. This sequence joins TRBV25-1 and TRBJ2-1, with TRBD1 matching over 10 bases. This CDR3 has 14 amino acids. In germline, CDR1 is MGHDK, CDR2 SYGVNS. V dropped 8 bases and J dropped 9; count of bases not matched to a gene: 10.

The chain recombines TRBV10-1 with TRBJ1-2, with TRBD1 matching 9 bases. V shed 4 bases and J 6 bases; nucleotides not matched to a gene: 9. CDR1 is WNHNN and CDR2 is SYGVQD in the germline V gene (reference sequence). The CDR3 extends over 15 amino acids. The DNA for the CDR3 is TGCGCCAGCAGTGCCACACAGGGGGCAAGGGATGGCTACACCTTC. Its protein product is CASSATQGARDGYTF.

This sequence joins TRBV6-5 and TRBJ2-1, with TRBD1 as a possible D gene (5 bases). Germline V gene data show CDR1 as MNHEY and CDR2 as SVGAGI. Trimming stripped 5 bases from V and 8 bases from J, with 7 bases between. This CDR3 contains 11 residues. For the CDR3, the DNA is TGTGCCAGCAGTAGGGGCCATGAGCAGTTCTTC. Translation: CASSRGHEQFF.

The rearrangement links TRBV14 to TRBJ2-5; tentatively, D is TRBD1 (6 bases). The CDR3 covers 16 residues. Trimming cost V 1 base and J 2 bases, with 14 bases left between them. CDR1 is SGHDN and CDR2 is FVKESK in the germline V gene. CDR3 DNA: TGTGCCAGCAGCCAAGGGTCAGTCGACAGGCAAGAGACCCAGTACTTC. This translates into CASSQGSVDRQETQYF.

About this clone: One end of the junction fails to match germline, which may point to a read error. The chain combines TRBV4-1 with TRBJ2-2; 10 bases match TRBD2. This CDR3 spans 19 amino acids. CDR1 MGHRA and CDR2 YSYEKL come from the germline V gene. The CDR3 loop reads CASRQGWNSGGRNTGELFF. CDR3 DNA: TGCGCCAGCAGACAAGGATGGAATAGCGGGGGGCGGAACACCGGGGAGCTGTTTTTT.

The rearrangement uses TRBV19 and TRBJ2-5, with 7 bases lining up with TRBD1. V shed 4 bases and J 1 base; nucleotides not matched to a gene: 9. Germline-derived CDR1 and CDR2 are LNHDA and SQIVND (reference sequence). The CDR3 runs to 16 residues. The CDR3 spells CASSTPYRTGQETQYF. The CDR3 DNA is TGTGCCAGTAGTACCCCCTATCGGACAGGCCAAGAGACCCAGTACTTC. The full variable domain, with the rest looked up from reference TRBV19 and TRBJ2-5, is DGGITQSPKYLFRKEGQNVTLSCEQNLNHDAMYWYRQDPGQGLRLIYYSQIVNDFQKGDIAEGYSVSREKKESFPLTVTSAQKNPTAFYLCASSTPYRTGQETQYFGPGTRLLVL.

The rearrangement joins TRBV30 to TRBJ1-1; 9 nucleotides line up with TRBD1. The CDR3 covers 14 residues. The germline V gene has CDR1 GTSNPN and CDR2 SVGIG (reference sequence). V dropped 4 bases and J dropped 0; count of bases not matched to a gene: 3. In DNA form, the CDR3 reads TGTGCCTGGATGGGGACAGGGTTGAACACTGAAGCTTTCTTT. Protein product: CAWMGTGLNTEAFF.

The chain combines TRBV5-1 with TRBJ2-5; TRBD2 matches 9 bases. CDR1 is SGHRS, CDR2 YFSETQ, per germline. J gave up 0 bases and V 0 bases, and 3 bases lay outside the gene matches. This CDR3 has 16 amino acids. The CDR3 sequence: CASSLALAGYQETQYF. The CDR3 coding sequence is TGCGCCAGCAGCTTGGCGCTAGCGGGGTACCAAGAGACCCAGTACTTC.

This clone was counted a few times. The rearrangement joins TRBV7-9 to TRBJ1-2; 8 nucleotides match TRBD1. Germline values: CDR1 SEHNR, CDR2 FQNEAQ (reference sequence). J lost 8 bases, V lost 1 base, and 12 bases had no gene match. This CDR3 region has 16 residues. This CDR3 reads CASSLGVRQGSRGYTF. The CDR3 DNA is TGTGCCAGCAGCTTAGGGGTCCGACAGGGGAGCAGGGGCTACACCTTC.

This chain joins TRBV6-6 and TRBJ1-2; the match to TRBD1 covers 9 bases. V dropped 4 bases and J dropped 3; count of bases not matched to a gene: 9. Germline V gene data show CDR1 as MNHNY and CDR2 as SVGAGI (reference sequence). This CDR3 contains 16 residues. This CDR3 is CASSFHRDRAHYGYTF. The CDR3 nucleotides read TGTGCCAGCAGTTTCCACCGGGACAGGGCGCACTATGGCTACACCTTC.

This rearrangement joins TRBV7-2 to TRBJ2-1; 8 bases align to TRBD2. Germline V gene lookup returns CDR1 SGHTA and CDR2 FQGNSA. The CDR3 is 13 residues long. V lost 4 bases to trimming and J lost 6 bases; unmatched junction nucleotides: 2. In DNA form, the CDR3 reads TGTGCCAGCAGCTCGGGGGGGGGCAATGAGCAGTTCTTC. This codes for CASSSGGGNEQFF.

The V and J genes are TRBV7-2 and TRBJ1-2; no firm D call. Trimming stripped 2 bases from V and 5 bases from J, with 12 bases between. CDR1 SGHTA and CDR2 FQGNSA come from the germline V gene. The CDR3 has 14 amino acids. CDR3 nucleotide sequence: TGTGCCAGCAGCTTAATGGGCCATCATTATGGCTACACCTTC. Translated: CASSLMGHHYGYTF.

The genes are TRBV27 and TRBJ1-6; unclear D gene. The CDR3 runs 18 residues. Germline V gene data show CDR1 as MNHEY and CDR2 as SMNVEV (reference sequence). Trimming left V 3 bases short and J 0 bases short, with 15 bases between. The CDR3 DNA follows: TGTGCCAGCAGTTTCGCGGTCTCCCATAGCTCCTATAATTCACCCCTCCACTTT. The encoded protein is CASSFAVSHSSYNSPLHF.

V and J are TRBV21-1 and TRBJ2-1; TRBD1, the table's D call, was not compared with the DNA. TRBV21-1 is designated a pseudogene. The CDR3 runs 18 residues. The CDR3 DNA follows: TGTGCCAGCAGCAGACAGGGGGCGATAGGAAGATCCTACAATGAGCAGTTCTTC. Translation: CASSRQGAIGRSYNEQFF.

CDR3 loop: CASSLGQGRTRNTIYF. The CDR3 region has the DNA TGTGCCAGCAGCTTGGGTCAGGGAAGGACAAGAAACACCATATATTTT. The V gene is TRBV5-4, the J gene TRBJ1-3, with a possible D match to TRBD1 (5 bases). The germline CDR1 and CDR2 sequences are SGHNT and YYREEE (reference sequence). The CDR3 extends over 16 amino acids. V lost 0 bases and J 5 bases, leaving 15 bases between the germline ends.

This chain connects TRBV28 to TRBJ2-7; D unresolved. CDR3 length: 14 residues. Germline V lookup: CDR1 MDHEN, CDR2 SYDVKM. Between the trimmed V and J ends, which lost 3 bases and 2 bases, there was a span of 11 bases. The DNA of the CDR3 is TGTGCCAGCAGTTTCTTCGGCGGCCCCTACGAGCAGTACTTC. Amino acid sequence: CASSFFGGPYEQYF.

This clone has only a few counts. This chain connects TRBV7-2 to TRBJ1-2; the match to TRBD1 covers 10 bases. The germline CDR1 and CDR2 sequences are SGHTA and FQGNSA. The V gene end was trimmed by 3 bases and the J gene end by 3 bases; junction bases not matched to a gene: 4. This CDR3 comprises 15 residues. CDR3: CASSFRDRGHYGYTF. The CDR3 DNA reads TGTGCCAGCAGCTTTAGGGACAGGGGACACTATGGCTACACCTTC.

The CDR3 DNA is TGTGCCAGCAGCTTAGATTCCCGGACAGGGCGAAATCAGCCCCAGCATTTT. Translating gives CASSLDSRTGRNQPQHF. The gene calls are TRBV7-8 and TRBJ1-5; TRBD1 aligns across 8 bases. Per germline, CDR1 SGHVS and CDR2 FQNEAQ. The CDR3 is 17 amino acids. Trimming cost V 1 base and J 4 bases; bases outside gene matches: 9.

The genes are TRBV4-1 and TRBJ1-6, with 9 bases matching TRBD1. The J segment lost 5 bases and the V segment lost 1 base, leaving 12 bases of the junction unmatched. Germline assignment: CDR1 MGHRA and CDR2 YSYEKL. The CDR3 extends over 19 amino acids. The CDR3 loop is CASSQAHRFGQGNNSPLHF. In DNA, the CDR3 is TGCGCCAGCAGCCAAGCCCACCGCTTCGGACAGGGGAATAATTCACCCCTCCACTTT.